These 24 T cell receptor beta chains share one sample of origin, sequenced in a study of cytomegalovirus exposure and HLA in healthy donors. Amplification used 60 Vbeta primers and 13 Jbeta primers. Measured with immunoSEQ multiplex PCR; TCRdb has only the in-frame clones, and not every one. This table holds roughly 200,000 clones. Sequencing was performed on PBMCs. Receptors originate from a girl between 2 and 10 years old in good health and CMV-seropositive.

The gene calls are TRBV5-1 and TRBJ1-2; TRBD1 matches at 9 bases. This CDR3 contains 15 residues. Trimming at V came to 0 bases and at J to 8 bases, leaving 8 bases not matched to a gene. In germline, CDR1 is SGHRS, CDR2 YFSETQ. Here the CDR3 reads CASSLGQGDRRGYTF. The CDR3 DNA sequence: TGCGCCAGCAGCTTGGGACAGGGGGACCGCCGGGGCTACACCTTC. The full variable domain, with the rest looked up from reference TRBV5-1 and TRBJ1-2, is KAGVTQTPRYLIKTRGQQVTLSCSPISGHRSVSWYQQTPGQGLQFLFEYFSETQRNKGNFPGRFSGRQFSNSRSEMNVSTLELGDSALYLCASSLGQGDRRGYTFGSGTRLTVV.

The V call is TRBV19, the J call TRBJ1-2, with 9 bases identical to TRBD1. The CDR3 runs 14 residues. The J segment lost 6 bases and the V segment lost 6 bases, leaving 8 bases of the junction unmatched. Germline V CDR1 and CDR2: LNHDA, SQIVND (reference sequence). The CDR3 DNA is TGTGCCAGTAGCGACAGGGGGAGAGGGAATGGCTACACCTTC. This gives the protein CASSDRGRGNGYTF.

The CDR3 coding sequence is TGTGCCAGTAGTCCCCTGACTAGCCGCAATGAGCAGTTCTTC. Translation gives CASSPLTSRNEQFF. This chain uses TRBV19 with TRBJ2-1; TRBD2 matches 7 bases. The ends lost 5 bases at V and 6 bases at J; junction bases unmatched: 7. This CDR3 is 14 amino acids long. CDR1 is LNHDA and CDR2 is SQIVND in the germline V gene (reference sequence).

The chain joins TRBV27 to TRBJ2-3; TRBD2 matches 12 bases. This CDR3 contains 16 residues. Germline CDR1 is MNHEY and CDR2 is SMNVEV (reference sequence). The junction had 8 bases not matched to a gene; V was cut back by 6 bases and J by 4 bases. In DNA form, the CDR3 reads TGTGCCAGCAGCCTTCGGACTAGCGGGACCCCAGATACGCAGTATTTT. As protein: CASSLRTSGTPDTQYF.

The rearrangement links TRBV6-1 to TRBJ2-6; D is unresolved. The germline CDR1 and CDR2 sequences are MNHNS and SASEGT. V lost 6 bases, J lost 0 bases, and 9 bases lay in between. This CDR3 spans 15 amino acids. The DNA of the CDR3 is TGTGCCAGCAGAAGCCCCATCTCTGGGGCCAACGTCCTGACTTTC. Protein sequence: CASRSPISGANVLTF.

The CDR3 nucleotides read TGTGCCAGCAGTGACGGCCTGACAGGAGGCAATGAGCAGTTCTTC. As protein: CASSDGLTGGNEQFF. J is TRBJ2-1 and V is TRBV6-4, with D perhaps matching TRBD1 (6 bases). The germline V gene has CDR1 MRHNA and CDR2 SNTAGT. CDR3 length: 15 residues. Trimming took 2 bases from V and 6 from J, leaving 14 bases between them.

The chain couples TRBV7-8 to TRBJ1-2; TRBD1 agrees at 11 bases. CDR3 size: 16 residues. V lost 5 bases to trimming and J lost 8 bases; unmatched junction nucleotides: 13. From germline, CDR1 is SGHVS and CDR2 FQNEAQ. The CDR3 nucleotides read TGTGCCAGCAGCATGGACAGGGGGCGCGGGTCTAGAGGCTACACCTTC. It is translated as CASSMDRGRGSRGYTF. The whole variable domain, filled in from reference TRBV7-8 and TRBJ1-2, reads GAGVSQSPRYKVAKRGQDVALRCDPISGHVSLFWYQQALGQGPEFLTYFQNEAQLDKSGLPSDRFFAERPEGSVSTLKIQRTQQEDSAVYLCASSMDRGRGSRGYTFGSGTRLTVV.

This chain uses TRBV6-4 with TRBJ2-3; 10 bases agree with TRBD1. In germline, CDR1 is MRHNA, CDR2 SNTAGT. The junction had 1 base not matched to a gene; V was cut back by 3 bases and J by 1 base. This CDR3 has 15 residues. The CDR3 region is CASSEGTGGTDTQYF. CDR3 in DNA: TGTGCCAGCAGTGAGGGGACAGGGGGCACAGATACGCAGTATTTT.

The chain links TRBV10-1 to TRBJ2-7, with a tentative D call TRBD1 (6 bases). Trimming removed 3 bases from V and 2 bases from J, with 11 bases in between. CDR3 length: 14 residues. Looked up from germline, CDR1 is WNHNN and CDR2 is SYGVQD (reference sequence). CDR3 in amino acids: CASSEQGLTYEQYF. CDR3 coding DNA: TGCGCCAGCAGTGAACAGGGTTTAACCTACGAGCAGTACTTC.

CDR3 sequence reads: CASSHGLEAHRYGYTF. Written as DNA, the CDR3 is TGTGCCAGCAGCCATGGTCTGGAGGCCCATCGATATGGCTACACCTTC. The chain uses TRBV5-8 and TRBJ1-2; D is ambiguous. V was clipped by 4 bases and J by 5 bases, with 21 bases between them. Germline V gene sequence: CDR1 SGHTS, CDR2 YDEGEE. This CDR3 has 16 amino acids.

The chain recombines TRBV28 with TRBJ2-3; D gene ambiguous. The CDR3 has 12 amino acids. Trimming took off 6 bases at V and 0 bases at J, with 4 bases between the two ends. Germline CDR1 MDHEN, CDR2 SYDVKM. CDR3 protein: CASSGSTDTQYF. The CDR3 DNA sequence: TGTGCCAGCAGCGGGAGCACAGATACGCAGTATTTT.

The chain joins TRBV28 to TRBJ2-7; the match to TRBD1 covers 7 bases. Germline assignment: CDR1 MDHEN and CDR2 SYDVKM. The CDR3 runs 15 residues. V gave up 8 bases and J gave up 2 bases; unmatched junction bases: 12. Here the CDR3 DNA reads TGTGCCAGCGCGTTAAGACAGGGCTTCACCTACGAGCAGTACTTC. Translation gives CASALRQGFTYEQYF. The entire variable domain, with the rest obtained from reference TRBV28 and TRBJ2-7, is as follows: DVKVTQSSRYLVKRTGEKVFLECVQDMDHENMFWYRQDPGLGLRLIYFSYDVKMKEKGDIPEGYSVSREKKERFSLILESASTNQTSMYLCASALRQGFTYEQYFGPGTRLTVT.

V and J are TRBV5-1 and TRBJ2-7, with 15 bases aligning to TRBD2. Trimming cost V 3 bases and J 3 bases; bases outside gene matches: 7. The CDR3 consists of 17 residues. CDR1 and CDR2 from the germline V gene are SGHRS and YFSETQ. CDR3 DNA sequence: TGCGCCAGCAGCTCCGGGACTAGCGGGAGGAGAGTCTACGAGCAGTACTTC. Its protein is CASSSGTSGRRVYEQYF.

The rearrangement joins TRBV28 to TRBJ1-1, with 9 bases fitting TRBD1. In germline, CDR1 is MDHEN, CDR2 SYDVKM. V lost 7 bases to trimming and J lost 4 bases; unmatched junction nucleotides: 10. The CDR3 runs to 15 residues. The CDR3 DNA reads TGTGCCAGCACAATTAGGGACAGGGTTGGCACTGAAGCTTTCTTT. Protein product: CASTIRDRVGTEAFF. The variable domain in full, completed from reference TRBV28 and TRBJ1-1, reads DVKVTQSSRYLVKRTGEKVFLECVQDMDHENMFWYRQDPGLGLRLIYFSYDVKMKEKGDIPEGYSVSREKKERFSLILESASTNQTSMYLCASTIRDRVGTEAFFGQGTRLTVV.

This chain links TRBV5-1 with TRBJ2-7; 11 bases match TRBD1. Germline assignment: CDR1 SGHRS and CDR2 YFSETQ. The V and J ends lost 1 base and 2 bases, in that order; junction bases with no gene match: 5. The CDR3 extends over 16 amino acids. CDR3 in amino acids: CASSLRPGQGAYEQYF. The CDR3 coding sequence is TGCGCCAGCAGCTTGAGGCCGGGACAGGGGGCCTACGAGCAGTACTTC. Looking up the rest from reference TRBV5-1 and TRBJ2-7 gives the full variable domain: KAGVTQTPRYLIKTRGQQVTLSCSPISGHRSVSWYQQTPGQGLQFLFEYFSETQRNKGNFPGRFSGRQFSNSRSEMNVSTLELGDSALYLCASSLRPGQGAYEQYFGPGTRLTVT.

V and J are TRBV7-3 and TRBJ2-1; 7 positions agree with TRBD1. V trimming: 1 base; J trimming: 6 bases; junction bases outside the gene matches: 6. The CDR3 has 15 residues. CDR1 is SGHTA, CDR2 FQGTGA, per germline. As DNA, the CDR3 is TGTGCCAGCAGCTTAAGGCCACAGGGGTTCAATGAGCAGTTCTTC. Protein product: CASSLRPQGFNEQFF.

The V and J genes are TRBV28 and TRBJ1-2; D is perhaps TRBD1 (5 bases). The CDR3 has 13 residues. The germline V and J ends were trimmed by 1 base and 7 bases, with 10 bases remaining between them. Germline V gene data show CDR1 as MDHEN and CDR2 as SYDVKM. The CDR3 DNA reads TGTGCCAGCAGTTTATCAGGGTGGGGTGGCTACACCTTC. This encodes CASSLSGWGGYTF.

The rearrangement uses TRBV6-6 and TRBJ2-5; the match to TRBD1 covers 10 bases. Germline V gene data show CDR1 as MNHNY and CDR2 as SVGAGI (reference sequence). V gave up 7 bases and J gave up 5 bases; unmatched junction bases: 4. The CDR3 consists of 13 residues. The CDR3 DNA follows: TGTGCCAGCAATGACAGGGGGCGGGAGACCCAGTACTTC. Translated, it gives CASNDRGRETQYF.

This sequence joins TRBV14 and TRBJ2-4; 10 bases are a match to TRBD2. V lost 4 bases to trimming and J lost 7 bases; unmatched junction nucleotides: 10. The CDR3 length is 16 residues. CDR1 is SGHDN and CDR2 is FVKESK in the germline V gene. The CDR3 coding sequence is TGTGCCAGCAGCCCCAGTCACCCAGCGGGAGGGAACATTCAGTACTTC. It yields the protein CASSPSHPAGGNIQYF.

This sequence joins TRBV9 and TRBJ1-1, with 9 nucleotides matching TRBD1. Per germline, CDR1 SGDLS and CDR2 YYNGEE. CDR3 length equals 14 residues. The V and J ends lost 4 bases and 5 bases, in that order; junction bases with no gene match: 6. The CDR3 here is CASSISGTGTEAFF. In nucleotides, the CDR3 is TGTGCCAGCAGCATTTCCGGGACAGGGACTGAAGCTTTCTTT.

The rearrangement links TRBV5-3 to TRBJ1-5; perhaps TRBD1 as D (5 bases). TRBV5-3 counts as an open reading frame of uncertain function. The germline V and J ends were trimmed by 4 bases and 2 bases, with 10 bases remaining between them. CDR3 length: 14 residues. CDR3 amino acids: CARSLQVRNQPQHF. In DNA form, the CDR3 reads TGTGCCAGAAGCCTACAGGTCCGCAATCAGCCCCAGCATTTT.

DNA of the CDR3: TGCGCCAGCCGGGACAGAAATTTGAACACTGAAGCTTTCTTT. Translating it yields CASRDRNLNTEAFF. The J gene is TRBJ1-1, the V gene TRBV5-1; 7 bases agree with TRBD1. Germline V gives CDR1 SGHRS, CDR2 YFSETQ. This CDR3 has 14 residues. Trimming removed 7 bases from V and 0 bases from J; junction bases left unmatched: 6.

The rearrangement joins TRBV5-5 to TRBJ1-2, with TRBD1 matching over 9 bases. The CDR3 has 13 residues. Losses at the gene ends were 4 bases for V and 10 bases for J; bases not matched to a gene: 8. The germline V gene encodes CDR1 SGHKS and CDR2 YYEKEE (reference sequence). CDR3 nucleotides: TGTGCCAGCAGCCGGGGACAGGGAGAAGACTACACCTTC. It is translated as CASSRGQGEDYTF.

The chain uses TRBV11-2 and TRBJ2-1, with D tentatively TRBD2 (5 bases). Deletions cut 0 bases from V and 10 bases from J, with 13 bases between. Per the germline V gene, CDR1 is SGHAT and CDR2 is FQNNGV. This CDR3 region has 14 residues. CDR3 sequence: CASSLDPSSNEQFF. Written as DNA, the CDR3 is TGTGCCAGCAGCTTAGATCCTTCTAGCAACGAGCAGTTCTTC.